These 19 T cell receptor beta chains share one sample of origin, sequenced in a study of blood T cell repertoires in COVID-19. Only in-frame clones appear in the TCRdb table, and some are missing; sequencing was by immunoSEQ multiplex PCR. The sample records more than 300,000 clones, roughly 92% being singletons. The material sequenced was PBMCs or T cells enriched from blood (not recorded which). The receptors derive from a woman in her thirties or forties who had been exposed to COVID-19.

V gene TRBV5-4 combines with J gene TRBJ1-2; perhaps TRBD1 as D (5 bases). Trimming took off 1 base at V and 6 bases at J, with 10 bases between the two ends. The V gene's germline CDR1 is SGHNT and CDR2 YYREEE (reference sequence). The CDR3 loop spans 13 amino acids. As DNA, the CDR3 is TGTGCCAGCAGCTTGTTAACAGGTGATGGCTACACCTTC. It yields the protein CASSLLTGDGYTF.

The rearrangement uses TRBV7-9 and TRBJ2-5; 8 positions agree with TRBD2. V was clipped by 4 bases and J by 2 bases; unmatched bases: 18. The CDR3 is made up of 19 amino acids. Looked up from germline, CDR1 is SEHNR and CDR2 is FQNEAQ (reference sequence). The CDR3 loop is CASSSGSGGSIEGQETQYF. In DNA, the CDR3 is TGTGCCAGCAGCTCAGGCAGCGGGGGTTCCATCGAGGGACAAGAGACCCAGTACTTC. Using reference TRBV7-9 and TRBJ2-5 for the parts outside the CDR3, the full variable domain is DTGVSQNPRHKITKRGQNVTFRCDPISEHNRLYWYRQTLGQGPEFLTYFQNEAQLEKSRLLSDRFSAERPKGSFSTLEIQRTEQGDSAMYLCASSSGSGGSIEGQETQYFGPGTRLLVL.

V gene TRBV19 combines with J gene TRBJ2-2; TRBD1 is a possible D gene (5 bases). The CDR3 is 17 amino acids. Germline loops: CDR1 LNHDA, CDR2 SQIVND (reference sequence). Between the trimmed V and J ends, which lost 0 bases and 3 bases, there was a span of 14 bases. CDR3 loop: CASSIDSGRVYTGELFF. The CDR3 DNA sequence: TGTGCCAGTAGTATAGATTCGGGCAGGGTGTACACCGGGGAGCTGTTTTTT.

The chain has TRBV15 and TRBJ2-7, with TRBD1 as a possible D gene (8 bases). Germline assignment: CDR1 LNHNV and CDR2 YYDKDF (reference sequence). V was pared by 4 bases and J by 5 bases, with 15 bases between. This CDR3 is 14 amino acids long. The CDR3 DNA follows: TGTGCCACCAGCAAGAGCGGGACAGGAAACGAGCAGTACTTC. Its translation is CATSKSGTGNEQYF.

CDR3 DNA: TGCAGCGTTGAAGGGCGTGAGAGGGGAGGAGAGCAGTACTTC. Translated: CSVEGRERGGEQYF. The chain has TRBV29-1 and TRBJ2-7, with a tentative D call TRBD2 (6 bases). This CDR3 has 14 residues. Germline lookup yields CDR1 SQVTM and CDR2 ANQGSEA. Trimming shortened V by 1 base and J by 7 bases, and 17 bases separated the two germline ends.

The chain carries TRBV7-2 and TRBJ2-7, with 7 bases identical to TRBD1. V was pared by 9 bases and J by 0 bases, with 11 bases of the junction left unmatched. This CDR3 is built from 15 residues. Germline CDR1 and CDR2: SGHTA and FQGNSA. CDR3 bases: TGTGCCAGTTCCGAGGACAGGCTTAGCTCCTACGAGCAGTACTTC. Translating gives CASSEDRLSSYEQYF.

The chain has TRBV7-5 and TRBJ2-7; TRBD2 was called by the table and not checked on the DNA. TRBV7-5 is a documented pseudogene. This CDR3 contains 16 residues. CDR3 DNA: TGTGTCAGAATCCACCCCCGGGACTTTGGAACGTACGAGCAGTACTTC. Translated: CVRIHPRDFGTYEQYF.

The genes are TRBV9 and TRBJ1-2, with a possible D match to TRBD1 (6 bases). Germline V CDR1 and CDR2: SGDLS, YYNGEE. CDR3 length: 12 residues. The V end lost 4 bases, the J end lost 5 bases, and 9 bases lay between the germline ends. The CDR3, as DNA: TGTGCCAGCAGCCCACAGGGTTATGGCTACACCTTC. Amino acids: CASSPQGYGYTF.

The chain joins TRBV2 to TRBJ1-2, with 7 bases fitting TRBD1. V dropped 6 bases and J dropped 4; count of bases not matched to a gene: 11. The CDR3 covers 15 residues. Germline V CDR1 and CDR2: SNHLY, FYNNEI. CDR3 loop: CASSESGQSSYGYTF. The CDR3 region has the DNA TGTGCCAGCAGCGAATCGGGACAGTCAAGCTATGGCTACACCTTC.

Comment on this clone: Mismatch with germline at one junction end may stem from a read error. In DNA form, the CDR3 reads TGTGCCAGTAGTGTAGATCCGGGAGGATCCTACGAGCAGTACTTC. Translated: CASSVDPGGSYEQYF. This chain uses TRBV19 with TRBJ2-7; 7 nucleotides match TRBD2. This CDR3 is built from 15 residues. From germline, CDR1 is LNHDA and CDR2 SQIVND (reference sequence).

The chain uses TRBV5-6 and TRBJ1-3; D might be TRBD1 (6 bases). Germline V gene sequence: CDR1 SGHDT, CDR2 YYEEEE. Trimming left V 4 bases short and J 0 bases short, with 11 bases between. The CDR3 contains 15 residues. CDR3 amino acids: CASSRQETSGNTIYF. The CDR3 DNA sequence: TGTGCCAGCAGCCGACAGGAAACCTCTGGAAACACCATATATTTT.

This rearrangement joins TRBV11-2 to TRBJ1-1, with unresolved D. V lost 2 bases to trimming and J lost 1 base, with 5 bases between them. CDR1 and CDR2 from the germline V gene are SGHAT and FQNNGV. CDR3 size: 13 residues. In nucleotides, the CDR3 is TGTGCCAGCAGCTTAATAGCGAACACTGAAGCTTTCTTT. Amino acids: CASSLIANTEAFF. Using reference TRBV11-2 and TRBJ1-1 for the parts outside the CDR3, the full variable domain is EAGVAQSPRYKIIEKRQSVAFWCNPISGHATLYWYQQILGQGPKLLIQFQNNGVVDDSQLPKDRFSAERLKGVDSTLKIQPAKLEDSAVYLCASSLIANTEAFFGQGTRLTVV.

The count of this clone is one. The chain carries TRBV19 and TRBJ1-1; the D gene is possibly TRBD1 (5 bases). Germline V gene data show CDR1 as LNHDA and CDR2 as SQIVND (reference sequence). The CDR3 has 16 amino acids. The V end lost 3 bases, the J end lost 0 bases, and 14 bases lay between the germline ends. The CDR3 DNA follows: TGTGCCAGTAGTATGGATCAGGGTCCCCTGAACACTGAAGCTTTCTTT. Amino acid sequence: CASSMDQGPLNTEAFF.

This chain joins TRBV7-2 and TRBJ2-2; 11 nucleotides line up with TRBD2. The CDR3 contains 17 residues. Trimming cost V 2 bases and J 5 bases; bases outside gene matches: 7. Germline V gene sequence: CDR1 SGHTA, CDR2 FQGNSA. The DNA of the CDR3 is TGTGCCAGCAGCTTAACCGAACTAGCGGGAGTTACCGGGGAGCTGTTTTTT. It specifies CASSLTELAGVTGELFF.

The chain couples TRBV29-1 to TRBJ1-2, with 7 bases identical to TRBD1. This CDR3 spans 13 amino acids. CDR1 is SQVTM and CDR2 is ANQGSEA in the germline V gene. Trimming at V came to 4 bases and at J to 3 bases, leaving 5 bases not matched to a gene. The CDR3 DNA reads as TGCAGCGTTGTAACAGGGGCACACTATGGCTACACCTTC. Amino acids: CSVVTGAHYGYTF.

V and J are TRBV18 and TRBJ1-5; the match to TRBD1 covers 8 bases. The CDR3 extends over 15 amino acids. Germline V gives CDR1 KGHSH, CDR2 LQKENI. Trimming cost V 0 bases and J 11 bases; bases outside gene matches: 9. The CDR3 loop reads CASSPPGTGVSAQHF. DNA of the CDR3: TGTGCCAGCTCACCACCCGGGACAGGAGTCTCCGCCCAGCATTTT.

The chain has TRBV12-3 or TRBV12-4 and TRBJ1-2; 7 bases are shared with TRBD1. The CDR3 sequence is 13 residues long. With 4 bases clipped from V and 5 bases from J, the junction kept 4 bases outside the gene matches. The chain's CDR3 is CASSWTGEYGYTF. In DNA form, the CDR3 reads TGTGCCAGCAGTTGGACAGGCGAATATGGCTACACCTTC.

This chain joins TRBV5-4 and TRBJ1-6; TRBD1 agrees at 10 bases. V was clipped by 3 bases and J by 9 bases; unmatched bases: 0. The CDR3 has 13 residues. CDR1 and CDR2 (germline): SGHNT, YYREEE (reference sequence). CDR3 residues: CASSWTGGSPLHF. CDR3 nucleotides: TGTGCCAGCAGCTGGACAGGGGGTTCACCCCTCCACTTT.

This sequence joins TRBV14 and TRBJ2-7; 9 nucleotides align to TRBD1. V shed 6 bases, J shed 4 bases, and the junction held 7 bases outside the gene matches. This CDR3 is built from 14 residues. Germline lookup yields CDR1 SGHDN and CDR2 FVKESK. CDR3 region: CASRGTGGAYEQYF. The DNA of the CDR3 is TGTGCCAGCAGGGGTACAGGGGGCGCGTACGAGCAGTACTTC.